The 15 T cell receptor beta chains reported below all come from one sample, sequenced in a study of cytomegalovirus exposure and HLA in healthy donors. The PCR had 60 Vbeta and 13 Jbeta primers. Only in-frame clones appear in the TCRdb table, and some are missing; sequencing was by immunoSEQ multiplex PCR. The data show around 200,000 clones, over 70% seen once. The specimen was PBMCs. The receptors here all came from a woman in her 30s in good health and CMV-seropositive.

The chain couples TRBV6-4 to TRBJ2-2; D may be TRBD2 (5 bases). The CDR3 covers 16 residues. Germline lookup yields CDR1 MRHNA and CDR2 SNTAGT. Trimming pared 3 bases from V and 3 bases from J, leaving 14 bases between. CDR3 in amino acids: CASSDKTMRDTGELFF. The CDR3, as DNA: TGTGCCAGCAGTGATAAAACTATGAGGGACACCGGGGAGCTGTTTTTT.

The chain has TRBV19 and TRBJ2-3; 7 bases line up with TRBD1. Per the germline V gene, CDR1 is LNHDA and CDR2 is SQIVND (reference sequence). V shed 8 bases and J 3 bases; nucleotides not matched to a gene: 5. This CDR3 has 13 residues. The CDR3 protein is CASGTGVTDTQYF. The CDR3 DNA reads TGTGCCAGTGGAACAGGGGTTACAGATACGCAGTATTTT.

The chain recombines TRBV5-1 with TRBJ2-6; D is unclear. Germline V gene data show CDR1 as SGHRS and CDR2 as YFSETQ. This CDR3 spans 13 amino acids. V was pared by 7 bases and J by 1 base, with 6 bases between. CDR3 in DNA: TGCGCCAGCTCCCTTTCTGGGGCCAACGTCCTGACTTTC. Residues: CASSLSGANVLTF.

The chain combines TRBV5-1 with TRBJ2-2, with 9 bases that match TRBD1. Trimming cost V 0 bases and J 3 bases; bases outside gene matches: 6. Germline-derived CDR1 and CDR2 are SGHRS and YFSETQ. CDR3 size: 17 residues. The CDR3 DNA reads TGCGCCAGCAGCTTGGGAGGGGACAGGGCGGACACCGGGGAGCTGTTTTTT. It codes for CASSLGGDRADTGELFF.

The chain employs TRBV5-6 and TRBJ2-6; the match to TRBD1 covers 8 bases. This CDR3 is built from 17 residues. CDR1 and CDR2 from the germline V gene are SGHDT and YYEEEE. J gave up 2 bases and V 4 bases, and 8 bases lay outside the gene matches. CDR3 residues: CASSTDRESTGANVLTF. Written as DNA, the CDR3 is TGTGCCAGCAGCACGGACAGGGAATCAACTGGGGCCAACGTCCTGACTTTC.

The genes are TRBV9 and TRBJ2-7; D ambiguous. Per germline, CDR1 SGDLS and CDR2 YYNGEE. The CDR3 is made up of 14 amino acids. V was cut by 0 bases and J by 0 bases, with 7 bases left in between. The CDR3 DNA sequence: TGTGCCAGCAGCGTAGATGAGAGCTCCTACGAGCAGTACTTC. It yields the protein CASSVDESSYEQYF.

This clone was observed a handful of times. CDR3 DNA: TGTGCCAGCAGCTTAGGGACAGGTCCCTACGAGCAGTACTTC. Translation gives CASSLGTGPYEQYF. The chain combines TRBV9 with TRBJ2-7; 8 positions agree with TRBD1. There are 14 residues in the CDR3. V gave up 4 bases and J gave up 2 bases; unmatched junction bases: 5. Germline lookup yields CDR1 SGDLS and CDR2 YYNGEE.

This chain links TRBV6-5 with TRBJ2-3; 9 nucleotides match TRBD2. This CDR3 spans 16 amino acids. Trimming removed 0 bases from V and 1 base from J; junction bases left unmatched: 2. Germline lookup yields CDR1 MNHEY and CDR2 SVGAGI. CDR3 loop: CASSYSTSGGTDTQYF. The DNA for the CDR3 is TGTGCCAGCAGTTACTCGACTAGCGGAGGCACAGATACGCAGTATTTT.

The V gene is TRBV29-1, the J gene TRBJ2-1; 10 bases fit TRBD2. V trimming: 1 base; J trimming: 6 bases; junction bases outside the gene matches: 3. The CDR3 sequence is 14 residues long. CDR1 SQVTM and CDR2 ANQGSEA come from the germline V gene. The chain's CDR3 is CSVEGLAGVNEQFF. CDR3 DNA: TGCAGCGTTGAAGGTCTAGCGGGAGTCAATGAGCAGTTCTTC.

The chain has TRBV7-9 and TRBJ1-1; D gene uncertain. The germline V gene has CDR1 SEHNR and CDR2 FQNEAQ (reference sequence). V was cut by 4 bases and J by 8 bases, with 11 bases left in between. The CDR3 contains 12 residues. In nucleotides, the CDR3 is TGTGCCAGCAGCTCGAGTCTGCGGGAAGCTTTCTTT. Its protein product is CASSSSLREAFF.

The chain has TRBV9 and TRBJ2-2; 7 bases are shared with TRBD2. The CDR3 has 14 residues. The V gene's germline CDR1 is SGDLS and CDR2 YYNGEE. The ends lost 2 bases at V and 5 bases at J; junction bases unmatched: 3. The CDR3 loop is CASSVRGGTGELFF. The CDR3 DNA follows: TGTGCCAGCAGCGTCCGGGGAGGGACCGGGGAGCTGTTTTTT. The entire variable domain, with the rest obtained from reference TRBV9 and TRBJ2-2, is as follows: DSGVTQTPKHLITATGQRVTLRCSPRSGDLSVYWYQQSLDQGLQFLIQYYNGEERAKGNILERFSAQQFPDLHSELNLSSLELGDSALYFCASSVRGGTGELFFGEGSRLTVL.

This clone was found a few times. Other DNA sequences in the same sample also yield this CDR3. The chain links TRBV6-5 to TRBJ1-1, with D possibly being TRBD1 (5 bases). The CDR3 is 13 amino acids. Trimming took off 6 bases at V and 4 bases at J, with 12 bases between the two ends. Germline V gives CDR1 MNHEY, CDR2 SVGAGI. Here the CDR3 reads CASSPGGGTEAFF. CDR3 sequence (DNA): TGTGCCAGCAGCCCCGGGGGGGGCACTGAAGCTTTCTTT.

The chain carries TRBV9 and TRBJ2-5, with 7 bases matching TRBD2. The germline CDR1 and CDR2 sequences are SGDLS and YYNGEE. This CDR3 has 16 amino acids. V trimming: 0 bases; J trimming: 1 base; junction bases outside the gene matches: 6. The CDR3 loop is CASSVGSGLTQETQYF. Here the CDR3 DNA reads TGTGCCAGCAGCGTAGGTAGCGGGTTAACCCAAGAGACCCAGTACTTC. Full variable domain (missing parts from reference TRBV9 and TRBJ2-5): DSGVTQTPKHLITATGQRVTLRCSPRSGDLSVYWYQQSLDQGLQFLIQYYNGEERAKGNILERFSAQQFPDLHSELNLSSLELGDSALYFCASSVGSGLTQETQYFGPGTRLLVL.

The chain recombines TRBV7-6 with TRBJ1-6; 7 nucleotides agree with TRBD1. Germline lookup yields CDR1 SGHVS and CDR2 FNYEAQ. With 5 bases clipped from V and 5 bases from J, the junction kept 3 bases outside the gene matches. The CDR3 has 14 residues. The CDR3 loop is CASSQGQNNSPLHF. The CDR3 DNA reads TGTGCCAGCAGCCAGGGACAGAATAATTCACCCCTCCACTTT.

Remarks on this clone: The same CDR3 can be traced to other DNA sequences in this sample. CDR3 in DNA: TGCGCCAGCAGCTTGTCGGGGAACACCGGGGAGCTGTTTTTT. Translation gives CASSLSGNTGELFF. V usage is TRBV5-1 and J usage is TRBJ2-2, with D uncertain. V was pared by 1 base and J by 1 base, with 5 bases between. The CDR3 runs to 14 residues. Germline assignment: CDR1 SGHRS and CDR2 YFSETQ.